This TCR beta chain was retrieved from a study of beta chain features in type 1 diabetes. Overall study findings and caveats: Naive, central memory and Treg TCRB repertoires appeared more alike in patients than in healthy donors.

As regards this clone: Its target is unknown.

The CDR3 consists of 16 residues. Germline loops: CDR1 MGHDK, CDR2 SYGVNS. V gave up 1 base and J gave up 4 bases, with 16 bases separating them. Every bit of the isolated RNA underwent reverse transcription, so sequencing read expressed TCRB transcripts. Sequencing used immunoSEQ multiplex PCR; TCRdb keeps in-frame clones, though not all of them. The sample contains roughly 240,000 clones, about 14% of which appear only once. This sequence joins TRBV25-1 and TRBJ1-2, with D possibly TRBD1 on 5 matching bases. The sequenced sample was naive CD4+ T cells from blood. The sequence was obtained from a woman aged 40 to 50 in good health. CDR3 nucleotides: TGTGCCAGCAGTGAATCGTTAGGAGGGGTGAGCTATGGCTACACCTTC. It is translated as CASSESLGGVSYGYTF.